A selection of T cell receptor beta chains follows, all from one sample in a study of blood T cells in healthy people across ages. TCRdb redid the calling of the 5' RACE reads with MiXCR, one entry per CDR3 protein. The sample has 790,000 or so distinct CDR3 sequences, 45% to 70% seen once. What was sequenced was blood. These receptors came from a man in his forties or fifties in good health. CDR3s include the opening cysteine and the closing phenylalanine or tryptophan. D genes are given only for firm matches. The listing skips clone size in some rows; elsewhere it reads once, few, many or a size class.

V: TRBV20-1; size: -; length: 11; J: TRBJ2-7; D: -; CDR3: CSARDLGEQYF; DNA: TGCAGTGCTAGAGATTTGGGCGAGCAGTACTTC
V: TRBV7-2; size: -; length: 15; J: TRBJ1-6; D: TRBD1; CDR3: CASSGGQGAHSPLHF; DNA: TGTGCCAGCAGCGGTGGACAGGGGGCACATTCACCCCTCCACTTT
V: TRBV20-1; size: -; length: 17; J: TRBJ1-1; D: -; CDR3: CSARRLTDGPHNTEAFF; DNA: TGCAGTGCTAGGCGTTTAACGGACGGACCCCATAACACTGAAGCTTTCTTT
V: TRBV20-1; size: -; length: 18; J: TRBJ2-2; D: TRBD1; CDR3: CSARGVKLGQGNTGELFF; DNA: TGCAGTGCTAGAGGTGTGAAACTAGGACAGGGGAACACCGGGGAGCTGTTTTTT
V: TRBV20-1; size: -; length: 16; J: TRBJ1-6; D: -; CDR3: CSASSGTHSYNSPLHF; DNA: TGCAGTGCTAGCTCCGGGACCCACTCCTATAATTCACCCCTCCACTTT
V: TRBV12-3/TRBV12-4; size: -; length: 14; J: TRBJ2-3; D: TRBD1; CDR3: CASIPTGVSDTQYF; DNA: TGTGCCAGCATCCCGACAGGGGTGTCAGATACGCAGTATTTT
V: TRBV6-2/TRBV6-3; size: -; length: 12; J: TRBJ2-7; D: -; CDR3: CASRRQSYEQYF; DNA: TGTGCCAGCAGACGACAGAGCTACGAGCAGTACTTC
V: TRBV28; size: -; length: 13; J: TRBJ2-7; D: -; CDR3: CASSPGEKEGQYF; DNA: TGTGCCAGCAGCCCCGGAGAGAAGGAGGGCCAGTACTTC
V: TRBV3-1; size: -; length: 14; J: TRBJ2-7; D: -; CDR3: CASSLSGYSYEQYF; DNA: TGTGCCAGCAGCCTTTCCGGCTACTCCTACGAGCAGTACTTC
V: TRBV3-1; size: -; length: 15; J: TRBJ2-1; D: TRBD1; CDR3: CASSRRNQGAYEQFF; DNA: TGTGCCAGCAGCCGCCGAAACCAGGGGGCTTATGAGCAGTTCTTC
V: TRBV12-3/TRBV12-4; size: few; length: 14; J: TRBJ2-5; D: TRBD1; CDR3: CASSDRDSQETQYF; DNA: TGTGCCAGCAGCGACAGGGACAGTCAAGAGACCCAGTACTTC
V: TRBV12-3/TRBV12-4; size: -; length: 14; J: TRBJ1-2; D: TRBD1; CDR3: CASSGTGRPYGYTF; DNA: TGTGCCAGCAGTGGGACAGGGAGACCCTATGGCTACACCTTC
V: TRBV5-1; size: -; length: 16; J: TRBJ2-2; D: -; CDR3: CASSLAGIANTGELFF; DNA: TGCGCCAGCAGCTTGGCCGGGATCGCGAACACCGGGGAGCTGTTTTTT
V: TRBV29-1; size: -; length: 8; J: TRBJ2-3; D: -; CDR3: CSGDTQYF; DNA: TGCAGCGGCGATACGCAGTATTTT
V: TRBV2; size: many; length: 16; J: TRBJ2-6; D: TRBD1; CDR3: CASSTGTGSGANVLTF; DNA: TGTGCCAGCAGTACCGGGACAGGGTCTGGGGCCAACGTCCTGACTTTC
V: TRBV5-1; size: few; length: 13; J: TRBJ2-3; D: -; CDR3: CASSPLRADTQYF; DNA: TGCGCCAGCAGCCCCCTCCGGGCAGATACGCAGTATTTT
V: TRBV7-6; size: -; length: 14; J: TRBJ2-1; D: TRBD2; CDR3: CASSLRLAYNEQFF; DNA: TGTGCCAGCAGCTTGAGACTAGCTTACAATGAGCAGTTCTTC
V: TRBV11-2; size: once; length: 17; J: TRBJ2-7; D: -; CDR3: CASSLDGGYGIPYEQYF; DNA: TGTGCCAGCAGCTTAGATGGAGGATATGGAATCCCCTACGAGCAGTACTTC
V: TRBV6-5; size: -; length: 19; J: TRBJ2-7; D: TRBD2; CDR3: CASSYPSRGAGGTGNEQYF; DNA: TGTGCCAGCAGTTACCCCAGCCGGGGGGCGGGAGGCACGGGTAACGAGCAGTACTTC
V: TRBV7-8; size: -; length: 14; J: TRBJ1-6; D: -; CDR3: CASSLSRLGSPLHF; DNA: TGTGCCAGCAGCTTATCCAGGCTGGGCTCACCCCTCCACTTT
V: TRBV25-1; size: few; length: 15; J: TRBJ2-5; D: -; CDR3: CASSEWGSREGTQYF; DNA: TGTGCCAGCAGTGAATGGGGCAGCAGGGAAGGGACCCAGTACTTC
V: TRBV7-2; size: -; length: 19; J: TRBJ2-1; D: TRBD2; CDR3: CASSRHGTSGFGGYNEQFF; DNA: TGTGCCAGCAGCAGGCACGGGACTAGCGGGTTCGGGGGCTACAATGAGCAGTTCTTC